These 32 T cell receptor beta chains came from one sample sequenced in a study of OX40 agonist ivuxolimab in advanced cancers. Repertoires were generated with immunoSEQ multiplex PCR, while TCRdb's copy carries only in-frame clones and drops some. The table lists about 100,000 clones, 89% of them singletons. The sequenced sample was CD4+ or CD8+ T cells sorted from blood, obtained in a trial of the OX40 agonist ivuxolimab. These receptors all stem from an adult with an advanced solid tumor such as melanoma, head and neck, liver or kidney cancer.

The genes are TRBV7-3 and TRBJ2-1, with TRBD2 identical over 12 bases. The CDR3 is 16 residues long. Germline V gene sequence: CDR1 SGHTA, CDR2 FQGTGA. J gave up 8 bases and V 1 base, and 6 bases lay outside the gene matches. DNA of the CDR3: TGTGCCAGCAGCTTAATAGCGACTAGCGGGAGCTATGAGCAGTTCTTC. It yields the protein CASSLIATSGSYEQFF.

The V and J genes are TRBV5-1 and TRBJ2-1; 12 bases are a match to TRBD2. After removal of 2 bases from V and 5 bases from J, the junction contained 8 bases not matched to a gene. CDR1 and CDR2 (germline): SGHRS, YFSETQ. CDR3 length: 17 amino acids. CDR3 DNA sequence: TGCGCCAGCAGCTTCAGGACTAGCGGGACTAAGGACAATGAGCAGTTCTTC. This encodes CASSFRTSGTKDNEQFF.

This chain joins TRBV29-1 and TRBJ2-7; TRBD1 agrees at 9 bases. V gave up 5 bases and J gave up 7 bases; unmatched junction bases: 12. The CDR3 consists of 14 residues. The germline gives CDR1 SQVTM, CDR2 ANQGSEA. As DNA, the CDR3 is TGCAGCGTTCAAGGAGGGACAGGGTCGATAGAGCAGTACTTC. It codes for CSVQGGTGSIEQYF.

V and J are TRBV5-4 and TRBJ2-3; TRBD2 matches 8 bases. CDR3 size: 16 residues. Germline-derived CDR1 and CDR2 are SGHNT and YYREEE (reference sequence). The junction had 5 bases not matched to a gene; V was cut back by 0 bases and J by 2 bases. The CDR3 protein is CASSLGAAGATDTQYF. The CDR3 DNA sequence: TGTGCCAGCAGCTTGGGGGCAGCGGGGGCCACAGATACGCAGTATTTT. Full variable domain (remainder filled in from reference TRBV5-4 and TRBJ2-3): ETGVTQSPTHLIKTRGQQVTLRCSSQSGHNTVSWYQQALGQGPQFIFQYYREEENGRGNFPPRFSGLQFPNYSSELNVNALELDDSALYLCASSLGAAGATDTQYFGPGTRLTVL.

The chain has TRBV7-9 and TRBJ2-5, with D tentatively TRBD2 (6 bases). The CDR3 is 15 amino acids. V was shortened by 0 bases and J by 2 bases, with 10 bases between the two germline ends. The germline V gene encodes CDR1 SEHNR and CDR2 FQNEAQ (reference sequence). Here the CDR3 reads CASSLAGLTQETQYF. CDR3 DNA sequence: TGTGCCAGCAGCTTAGCGGGACTGACACAAGAGACCCAGTACTTC.

The chain links TRBV27 to TRBJ1-4; D call uncertain. Germline V gene data show CDR1 as MNHEY and CDR2 as SMNVEV (reference sequence). CDR3 size: 13 residues. The ends were cut back, 2 bases at V and 3 bases at J, with 4 bases in the middle. CDR3 sequence reads: CASSLIPNEKLFF. CDR3 nucleotides: TGTGCCAGCAGTTTAATTCCTAATGAAAAACTGTTTTTT.

The genes are TRBV6-1 and TRBJ2-3, with 9 nucleotides matching TRBD2. Germline loops: CDR1 MNHNS, CDR2 SASEGT. After removal of 6 bases from V and 5 bases from J, the junction contained 9 bases not matched to a gene. The CDR3 contains 15 residues. The CDR3 loop reads CASSAPSGVGDTQYF. CDR3 sequence (DNA): TGTGCCAGCAGCGCCCCTAGCGGGGTGGGAGATACGCAGTATTTT.

The chain has TRBV7-9 and TRBJ2-3, with TRBD1 matching over 7 bases. Unmatched junction bases numbered 6, after V lost 5 bases and J lost 1 base. The CDR3 covers 15 residues. Germline CDR1 is SEHNR and CDR2 is FQNEAQ (reference sequence). The CDR3 sequence: CASSPVQGGTDTQYF. The CDR3 DNA is TGTGCCAGCAGCCCCGTCCAGGGGGGCACAGATACGCAGTATTTT.

This chain uses TRBV30 with TRBJ1-5; no clear D. The germline V and J ends were trimmed by 3 bases and 4 bases, with 13 bases remaining between them. This CDR3 is built from 14 residues. Germline CDR1 and CDR2: GTSNPN and SVGIG (reference sequence). In DNA, the CDR3 is TGTGCCTGGAGCGGCATCAGCTTAAATCAGCCCCAGCATTTT. Translation: CAWSGISLNQPQHF.

The chain's CDR3 is CASSPDRRNTEAFF. DNA of the CDR3: TGTGCCAGTAGCCCGGACAGGAGGAACACTGAAGCTTTCTTT. The chain is built from TRBV19 and TRBJ1-1; 7 positions match TRBD1. Germline values: CDR1 LNHDA, CDR2 SQIVND (reference sequence). V lost 6 bases, J lost 1 base, and 5 bases stayed unmatched. The CDR3 extends over 14 amino acids.

The V call is TRBV4-2, the J call TRBJ1-5; 10 nucleotides line up with TRBD1. Losses at the gene ends were 0 bases for V and 0 bases for J; bases not matched to a gene: 5. This CDR3 is 18 amino acids long. Germline-derived CDR1 and CDR2 are LGHNA and YNFKEQ. The CDR3 nucleotides read TGTGCCAGCAGCCAAGATAGGACAGGGGGATTTAGCAATCAGCCCCAGCATTTT. This gives the protein CASSQDRTGGFSNQPQHF.

The rearrangement joins TRBV9 to TRBJ2-3; D possibly matches TRBD1 or TRBD2 (6 bases each). Trimming removed 1 base at V and 3 bases at J, with 12 bases between. Per germline, CDR1 SGDLS and CDR2 YYNGEE. This CDR3 spans 15 amino acids. CDR3 nucleotide sequence: TGTGCCAGCAGCGTAAGTGGGGGGCGGACAGATACGCAGTATTTT. It codes for CASSVSGGRTDTQYF.

The V gene is TRBV7-9, the J gene TRBJ1-2; D remains unclear. Germline CDR1 SEHNR, CDR2 FQNEAQ (reference sequence). The V gene lost 4 bases and the J gene lost 4 bases, with 7 bases spanning the gap. The CDR3 runs 12 residues. CDR3 in amino acids: CASSSLAYGYTF. As DNA, the CDR3 is TGTGCCAGCAGCTCTCTCGCCTATGGCTACACCTTC.

CDR3 region: CASSAPTGAGYTF. CDR3 bases: TGTGCCAGCAGCGCCCCGACAGGGGCTGGCTACACCTTC. The chain uses TRBV9 and TRBJ1-2; 8 bases agree with TRBD1. V trimming: 3 bases; J trimming: 7 bases; junction bases outside the gene matches: 5. There are 13 residues in the CDR3. The germline gives CDR1 SGDLS, CDR2 YYNGEE. Using reference TRBV9 and TRBJ1-2 for the parts outside the CDR3, the full variable domain is DSGVTQTPKHLITATGQRVTLRCSPRSGDLSVYWYQQSLDQGLQFLIQYYNGEERAKGNILERFSAQQFPDLHSELNLSSLELGDSALYFCASSAPTGAGYTFGSGTRLTVV.

The genes are TRBV30 and TRBJ2-1; TRBD1 or TRBD2 may be the D gene (5 bases each). The CDR3 runs to 14 residues. The germline CDR1 and CDR2 sequences are GTSNPN and SVGIG (reference sequence). Trimming removed 8 bases at V and 3 bases at J, with 17 bases between. Written as DNA, the CDR3 is TGTGCCCGAGCCCGGGACGGAAGCTACAATGAGCAGTTCTTC. Translation: CARARDGSYNEQFF.

This clone was observed a few times. The chain links TRBV7-2 to TRBJ2-1, with a weak D call TRBD2 (7 bases). V lost 3 bases, J lost 10 bases, and 16 bases lay in between. CDR3 length: 14 residues. From germline, CDR1 is SGHTA and CDR2 FQGNSA. This CDR3 is CASSFRRTRGEQFF. The DNA of the CDR3 is TGTGCCAGCAGCTTCAGGAGGACTAGGGGGGAGCAGTTCTTC.

The chain couples TRBV7-3 to TRBJ2-3, with TRBD2 matching over 7 bases. Germline-derived CDR1 and CDR2 are SGHTA and FQGTGA. V trimming: 3 bases; J trimming: 2 bases; junction bases outside the gene matches: 8. The CDR3 totals 16 residues. The CDR3 sequence is CASSFGRGDPTDTQYF. The CDR3 DNA follows: TGTGCCAGCAGCTTCGGCCGGGGGGACCCCACAGATACGCAGTATTTT.

The gene calls are TRBV15 and TRBJ2-7, with TRBD1 as a possible D gene (6 bases). Germline CDR1 is LNHNV and CDR2 is YYDKDF (reference sequence). This CDR3 region has 14 residues. V lost 0 bases, J lost 0 bases, and 6 bases lay in between. CDR3 sequence reads: CATSREGGSYEQYF. CDR3 coding DNA: TGTGCCACCAGCAGAGAAGGGGGCTCCTACGAGCAGTACTTC.

The chain recombines TRBV14 with TRBJ1-2, with 8 bases identical to TRBD1. This CDR3 region has 15 residues. The germline V gene encodes CDR1 SGHDN and CDR2 FVKESK. J lost 3 bases, V lost 2 bases, and 5 bases had no gene match. DNA for the CDR3: TGTGCCAGCAGCCAACGCGACAGGGGCGACTATGGCTACACCTTC. Encoded protein: CASSQRDRGDYGYTF.

CDR3 sequence (DNA): TGTGCCAGCAGTGAAGGCAGCTACACCTTC. Amino acid sequence: CASSEGSYTF. The chain combines TRBV6-1 with TRBJ1-2; D gene ambiguous. V lost 1 base to trimming and J lost 9 bases, with 3 bases between them. The length of the CDR3 is 10 residues. Per the germline V gene, CDR1 is MNHNS and CDR2 is SASEGT.

The rearrangement joins TRBV6-1 to TRBJ2-2; D unclear. Between the trimmed V and J ends, which lost 2 bases and 8 bases, there was a span of 12 bases. This CDR3 contains 14 residues. Germline-derived CDR1 and CDR2 are MNHNS and SASEGT. As DNA, the CDR3 is TGTGCCAGCAGTGAACGGTTGGCAGGAGGGGAGCTGTTTTTT. Protein: CASSERLAGGELFF.

The J gene is TRBJ1-1, the V gene TRBV6-1, with D perhaps TRBD1 (6 bases). The CDR3 runs 15 residues. V was shortened by 2 bases and J by 3 bases, with 13 bases between the two germline ends. Per germline, CDR1 MNHNS and CDR2 SASEGT. The CDR3 protein is CASSEFLQGYTEAFF. In DNA, the CDR3 is TGTGCCAGCAGTGAATTTTTACAGGGATACACTGAAGCTTTCTTT.

The V and J genes are TRBV28 and TRBJ2-4; tentative D call: TRBD1 (6 bases). The CDR3 contains 15 residues. V lost 6 bases and J lost 5, with 17 bases in between. Germline lookup yields CDR1 MDHEN and CDR2 SYDVKM. DNA for the CDR3: TGTGCCAGCAGCCCAGGGACATTTTGGGAAAACATTCAGTACTTC. This encodes CASSPGTFWENIQYF.

The rearrangement links TRBV5-4 to TRBJ2-1; TRBD2 is a possible D gene (7 bases). The V gene's germline CDR1 is SGHNT and CDR2 YYREEE (reference sequence). V was shortened by 5 bases and J by 4 bases, with 13 bases between the two germline ends. CDR3 size: 14 residues. The CDR3 reads CASSYRGGYNEQFF. The DNA of the CDR3 is TGTGCCAGCAGTTATAGGGGGGGTTACAATGAGCAGTTCTTC.

Only one count was recorded for this clone. The chain is built from TRBV5-1 and TRBJ1-3, with D maybe TRBD1 (6 bases). The CDR3 has 15 residues. Trimming removed 0 bases from V and 4 bases from J, with 11 bases in between. Germline V lookup: CDR1 SGHRS, CDR2 YFSETQ. The CDR3 sequence: CASSLEAGEGNTIYF. The CDR3 nucleotides read TGCGCCAGCAGCTTGGAAGCAGGGGAGGGAAACACCATATATTTT.

The V gene is TRBV27, the J gene TRBJ2-5; 9 nucleotides match TRBD1. The CDR3 is 15 amino acids. Germline CDR1 and CDR2: MNHEY and SMNVEV (reference sequence). V was clipped by 3 bases and J by 5 bases; unmatched bases: 7. The CDR3 nucleotides read TGTGCCAGCAGTTTGCACAGGGGGCTAGGGGAGACCCAGTACTTC. Protein product: CASSLHRGLGETQYF.

This chain connects TRBV30 to TRBJ2-2; D not resolved. This CDR3 is 14 amino acids long. Germline V gene lookup returns CDR1 GTSNPN and CDR2 SVGIG (reference sequence). Trimming took 0 bases from V and 6 from J, leaving 11 bases between them. The CDR3 DNA is TGTGCCTGGAGTGTACGTACCGTGGCCGGGGAGCTGTTTTTT. Its translation: CAWSVRTVAGELFF.

This clone has just one count. The chain joins TRBV4-1 to TRBJ2-1; 10 bases are shared with TRBD2. Trimming removed 0 bases from V and 6 bases from J; junction bases left unmatched: 11. Germline-derived CDR1 and CDR2 are MGHRA and YSYEKL. This CDR3 is 18 amino acids long. In DNA form, the CDR3 reads TGCGCCAGCAGCCAAGATCGAGCGGGAGGGCCGATCGCCAATGAGCAGTTCTTC. It encodes CASSQDRAGGPIANEQFF.

Note on this clone: The missing conserved phenylalanine or tryptophan at the end of this CDR3 makes a read error likely. The chain is built from TRBV6-5 and TRBJ1-2, with TRBD1 as a possible D gene (5 bases). Germline V gene data show CDR1 as MNHEY and CDR2 as SVGAGI. This CDR3 spans 13 amino acids. The ends were cut back, 8 bases at V and 8 bases at J, with 18 bases in the middle. The CDR3 spells CASGYRGLSGYTL. CDR3 DNA: TGTGCCAGCGGATACCGGGGACTTTCCGGCTACACCCTC.

V usage is TRBV19 and J usage is TRBJ1-1, with unresolved D. The V gene lost 5 bases and the J gene lost 4 bases, with 11 bases spanning the gap. This CDR3 is built from 13 residues. Germline CDR1 and CDR2: LNHDA and SQIVND (reference sequence). This CDR3 is CASSSGMTTEAFF. For the CDR3, the DNA is TGTGCCAGTAGTTCAGGTATGACCACTGAAGCTTTCTTT.

This clone was seen a single time. The rearrangement uses TRBV6-6 and TRBJ2-2; 11 bases fit TRBD1. CDR3 size: 16 residues. Trimming removed 2 bases from V and 6 bases from J; junction bases left unmatched: 5. Germline CDR1 reads MNHNY; CDR2 reads SVGAGI (reference sequence). The CDR3 loop is CASSYPDRGPAGELFF. For the CDR3, the DNA is TGTGCCAGCAGTTACCCGGACAGGGGGCCGGCCGGGGAGCTGTTTTTT.

The chain joins TRBV6-5 to TRBJ2-1; 7 nucleotides line up with TRBD2. With V trimmed by 6 bases and J by 10 bases, 6 bases remained unmatched. Germline assignment: CDR1 MNHEY and CDR2 SVGAGI. CDR3 size: 12 residues. The CDR3 sequence is CASSRGSREQFF. CDR3 coding DNA: TGTGCCAGCAGCCGCGGGAGCAGGGAGCAGTTCTTC.